This passage covers 11 T cell receptor beta chains from one sample sequenced in a study of response to subunit inactivated influenza vaccine. TCRdb processed the RT-PCR reads anew with MiXCR; each CDR3 protein has one entry. Here the sample spans hundreds of thousands of distinct CDR3 sequences, about 18% being singletons. Source: PBMCs from blood, taken 4 to 6 days after vaccination. Receptors originate from a man aged 50 to 59 who received an inactivated influenza vaccine.

The chain has TRBV11-2 and TRBJ2-7; possibly TRBD2 for D (5 bases). Germline loops: CDR1 SGHAT, CDR2 FQNNGV. The CDR3 spans 14 residues. V dropped 3 bases and J dropped 8 bases, with 17 bases sitting between them. The CDR3 nucleotides are TGTGCCAGCAGCTTTAACGTAGCCCGGGAAAAGCAGTACTTC. Translated: CASSFNVAREKQYF.

J is TRBJ2-1 and V is TRBV7-9; TRBD2 agrees at 9 bases. The CDR3 consists of 17 residues. Trimming cost V 5 bases and J 4 bases; bases outside gene matches: 12. Germline values: CDR1 SEHNR, CDR2 FQNEAQ (reference sequence). CDR3 coding DNA: TGTGCCAGCAGCCGAGATGGGCTAGCGGGGCTATACAATGAGCAGTTCTTC. This translates into CASSRDGLAGLYNEQFF.

V usage is TRBV30 and J usage is TRBJ2-3; 9 positions match TRBD1. CDR1 is GTSNPN and CDR2 is SVGIG in the germline V gene (reference sequence). There are 15 residues in the CDR3. V dropped 3 bases and J dropped 2; count of bases not matched to a gene: 6. The CDR3 spells CAWRRGQGYTDTQYF. CDR3 bases: TGTGCCTGGAGGAGGGGACAGGGCTACACAGATACGCAGTATTTT. The full variable domain, in which reference TRBV30 and TRBJ2-3 provide the parts outside the CDR3, is SQTIHQWPATLVQPVGSPLSLECTVEGTSNPNLYWYRQAAGRGLQLLFYSVGIGQISSEVPQNLSASRPQDRQFILSSKKLLLSDSGFYLCAWRRGQGYTDTQYFGPGTRLTVL.

The J gene is TRBJ2-1, the V gene TRBV20-1, with TRBD2 matching 8 bases. Unmatched junction bases numbered 12, after V lost 3 bases and J lost 8 bases. The V gene's germline CDR1 is DFQATT and CDR2 SNEGSKA (reference sequence). The CDR3 length is 15 residues. For the CDR3, the DNA is TGCAGTGCTAGGCCCCTCCGGGAGGGTGGCGATGAGCAGTTCTTC. This translates into CSARPLREGGDEQFF.

This clonotype was counted at least ten times. The V call is TRBV20-1, the J call TRBJ1-2; D remains ambiguous. Germline loops: CDR1 DFQATT, CDR2 SNEGSKA (reference sequence). The CDR3 covers 13 residues. V was clipped by 0 bases and J by 3 bases, with 8 bases between them. Written as DNA, the CDR3 is TGCAGTGCTAGAGATTCCCGGGACTATGGCTACACCTTC. Encoded protein: CSARDSRDYGYTF.

About this clonotype itself: Relative to the germline gene, one junction end is altered; a read error may explain this. In DNA, the CDR3 is TGTGCCACCAGCAGAGGCCGACTAGGTGACTACGAGCAGTACTTC. It specifies CATSRGRLGDYEQYF. This sequence joins TRBV13 and TRBJ2-7, with a tentative D call TRBD2 (6 bases). Germline CDR1 and CDR2: PRHDT and FYEKMQ (reference sequence). The CDR3 consists of 15 residues.

This clonotype has a handful of counts. The chain is built from TRBV6-1 and TRBJ1-6, with TRBD1 identical over 9 bases. The CDR3 is made up of 16 amino acids. V trimming: 6 bases; J trimming: 6 bases; junction bases outside the gene matches: 9. Germline loops: CDR1 MNHNS, CDR2 SASEGT. CDR3 sequence reads: CASSITGGVFNSPLHF. The CDR3 DNA follows: TGTGCCAGCAGCATTACAGGGGGCGTTTTTAATTCACCCCTCCACTTT.

This clonotype has just a few counts. The rearrangement uses TRBV24-1 and TRBJ2-3, with D tentatively TRBD2 (6 bases). With 0 bases removed from V and 8 bases from J, the gap between germline ends came to 17 bases. There are 16 residues in the CDR3. The germline V gene has CDR1 KGHDR and CDR2 SFDVKD. In DNA form, the CDR3 reads TGTGCCACCAGTGATTTGAATAGCGGAGCCCCCGGTACGCAGTATTTT. It encodes CATSDLNSGAPGTQYF.

This clonotype was counted between two and nine times. This chain connects TRBV13 to TRBJ2-3; a possible D gene is TRBD2 (5 bases). V lost 4 bases and J lost 2, with 10 bases in between. The germline V gene encodes CDR1 PRHDT and CDR2 FYEKMQ (reference sequence). The length of the CDR3 is 14 residues. The CDR3 sequence: CASSSEDYTDTQYF. In DNA form, the CDR3 reads TGTGCCAGCAGCTCCGAAGACTACACAGATACGCAGTATTTT.

This rearrangement joins TRBV5-1 to TRBJ2-1; TRBD1 matches at 7 bases. V lost 0 bases to trimming and J lost 7 bases; unmatched junction nucleotides: 10. The length of the CDR3 is 16 residues. Germline V lookup: CDR1 SGHRS, CDR2 YFSETQ. CDR3 region: CASSLAVATGKNEQFF. The CDR3 nucleotides read TGCGCCAGCAGCTTGGCAGTAGCGACAGGGAAGAATGAGCAGTTCTTC.

The V call is TRBV6-1, the J call TRBJ1-6; TRBD1 matches 8 bases. J gave up 9 bases and V 5 bases, and 9 bases lay outside the gene matches. Germline CDR1 and CDR2: MNHNS and SASEGT. The CDR3 runs 15 residues. CDR3 nucleotides: TGTGCCAGCAGTCCCTCAGGGGGCTTCGGTTCACCCCTCCACTTT. Amino acids: CASSPSGGFGSPLHF.